These T cell receptor beta chains were read from a single sample in a study of cytomegalovirus exposure and HLA in healthy donors. Method: immunoSEQ multiplex PCR; TCRdb's copy keeps in-frame clones and lacks some. The sample includes about 95,000 clones, about two thirds of them seen just once. Sample: PBMCs. The receptor source for this set is a woman aged 50 to 60 in good health and CMV-seropositive. The CDR3 runs from the conserved cysteine through the conserved F or W. A D gene is named only where the DNA matches it firmly.

TRBV10-2	TRBJ1-1	TRBD1	CASSETRQGNTEAFF
TRBV5-4	TRBJ2-7	TRBD1	CASSSRGLGEQYF
TRBV7-2	TRBJ2-5	-	CASSRQTQETQYF
TRBV5-1	TRBJ2-1	TRBD2	CASSLIFGLAGSEQFF
TRBV5-1	TRBJ1-4	-	CASSFGRGETNEKLFF
TRBV10-3	TRBJ2-7	TRBD1	CAISGWGTGVLDEQYF
TRBV7-9	TRBJ2-1	TRBD2	CSSSLELADYNEQFF
TRBV6-4	TRBJ2-1	-	CASSDRGWQRYNEQFF
TRBV27	TRBJ2-1	-	CASSLRGQNEQFF
TRBV5-1	TRBJ2-1	TRBD2	CASSLWLAGENEQFF
TRBV5-1	TRBJ2-1	-	CASSLGPGGTYNEQFF
TRBV4-1	TRBJ2-7	-	CASSRLTRGTLSYEQYF
TRBV19	TRBJ2-5	TRBD2	CASSSASGRVETQYF
TRBV11-2	TRBJ2-3	-	CASSLDPSNRGTDTQYF
TRBV27	TRBJ1-2	-	CASSPQGSYGYTF
TRBV28	TRBJ1-2	TRBD1	CASSPSTGAGAGYTF
TRBV5-1	TRBJ2-5	TRBD2	CASSLGLAGESGETQYF
TRBV5-6	TRBJ2-7	TRBD1	CASSQGTGGGYEQYF
TRBV7-3	TRBJ2-2	TRBD1	CASSSTGQQTANTGELFF
TRBV7-3	TRBJ2-2	TRBD2	CASSPRLAGGIGELFF
TRBV5-5	TRBJ1-1	-	CASTVSLNRDGEAFF
TRBV30	TRBJ1-1	-	CAWSVRLTGGGNTEAFF
TRBV6-1	TRBJ2-3	-	CASSEQGDTQYF
TRBV7-3	TRBJ2-5	TRBD1	CASSPNADRAEETQYF